This entry concerns a single TCR beta chain. CDR1 is SQVTM, CDR2 ANQGSEA, per germline. The CDR3 runs to 12 residues. Trimming cost V 4 bases and J 5 bases; bases outside gene matches: 4. The source of the sample is a study of blood T cell repertoires in COVID-19. Whole-study context: Sites across the United States, Italy and Spain contributed samples from acute and convalescent COVID-19. PBMCs, B-cell-depleted T cells, or T cells were the source of the cDNA or gDNA that made up the material.

Original methodology: Researchers report that nucleated cell counts were estimated from reference gene primer amplification. Sequencing used immunoSEQ multiplex PCR; TCRdb keeps in-frame clones, though not all of them. Clone size and the V and J calls come from that table; the DNA yielded D and trimming. The sample holds around 260,000 clones, around four fifths seen once. The source material was peripheral blood. The receptor was derived from a man between 60 and 70 years old with acute or convalescent COVID-19. This chain joins TRBV29-1 and TRBJ1-1; 7 bases match TRBD1. DNA for the CDR3: TGCAGCGTTGCGACAGGGCGGACTGAAGCTTTCTTT. The encoded protein is CSVATGRTEAFF.